The 22 T cell receptor beta chains presented below share a single source sample, sequenced in a study of T cell repertoires in cytomegalovirus infection. TCRdb called the reads again in MiXCR, with one record for every CDR3 protein. The data contain 150,000 to 200,000 distinct CDR3 sequences, approximately 15% of them singletons. Sequencing was done on a sample of PBMCs. The source is a human donor in good health (CMV status not recorded). Some clones in this sample may be carry-over from other donors' samples.

This clonotype was observed many times. The chain links TRBV12-3 or TRBV12-4 to TRBJ1-5; D is unclear. V lost 3 bases and J lost 0, with 6 bases in between. The CDR3 has 14 amino acids. The CDR3 spells CASSFVSSNQPQHF. The CDR3 DNA reads TGTGCCAGCAGTTTTGTCAGTAGCAATCAGCCCCAGCATTTT.

Ten or more counts support this clonotype. This chain joins TRBV28 and TRBJ2-5; 9 bases align to TRBD1. Germline V lookup: CDR1 MDHEN, CDR2 SYDVKM. The CDR3 is made up of 16 amino acids. Trimming removed 5 bases from V and 5 bases from J; junction bases left unmatched: 12. The CDR3 nucleotides read TGTGCCAGCAGTCCTCCCGACAGGGGGGTATTGGAGACCCAGTACTTC. Its protein is CASSPPDRGVLETQYF.

This clonotype was seen many times. The chain has TRBV7-2 and TRBJ2-7, with D hard to call. This CDR3 contains 11 residues. The germline V and J ends were trimmed by 4 bases and 5 bases, with 6 bases remaining between them. The germline CDR1 and CDR2 sequences are SGHTA and FQGNSA. Here the CDR3 DNA reads TGTGCCAGCAGCTACAGTAACGAGCAGTACTTC. Translated, it gives CASSYSNEQYF.

The chain couples TRBV29-1 to TRBJ1-1, with 7 bases that match TRBD1. The trim removed 8 bases at V and 5 bases at J, leaving 8 bases unmatched. The CDR3 is 12 amino acids. Per the germline V gene, CDR1 is SQVTM and CDR2 is ANQGSEA. DNA for the CDR3: TGCAGCCCTTACAGGGGTGGGACTGAAGCTTTCTTT. Its protein product is CSPYRGGTEAFF.

V and J are TRBV27 and TRBJ1-5; 7 bases match TRBD1. This CDR3 contains 16 residues. CDR1 is MNHEY, CDR2 SMNVEV, per germline (reference sequence). With V trimmed by 5 bases and J by 9 bases, 16 bases remained unmatched. The CDR3 region has the DNA TGTGCCAGCAGTGCCCGACAGGGAGTATTGTGGGGGCCCCAGCATTTT. Translating gives CASSARQGVLWGPQHF.

The chain employs TRBV5-1 and TRBJ2-7; weak D call: TRBD1 (5 bases). The CDR3 has 16 amino acids. Trimming cost V 0 bases and J 4 bases, with 17 bases left between them. The V gene's germline CDR1 is SGHRS and CDR2 YFSETQ. The CDR3 nucleotides read TGCGCCAGCAGCTTGGGGCCAGGGCAAAGCAGGTACGAGCAGTACTTC. This sequence encodes CASSLGPGQSRYEQYF.

The table lists this clonotype with a few counts. The chain links TRBV4-1 to TRBJ1-3; TRBD1 is a possible D gene (5 bases). The germline CDR1 and CDR2 sequences are MGHRA and YSYEKL. Trimming took 5 bases from V and 4 from J, leaving 12 bases between them. This CDR3 region has 14 residues. CDR3 in DNA: TGCGCCAGCAGCTACGGGACGGTCGGAAACACCATATATTTT. Translated, it gives CASSYGTVGNTIYF.

This clonotype was counted at least ten times. J is TRBJ2-2 and V is TRBV7-2, with TRBD1 as a possible D gene (6 bases). This CDR3 has 18 amino acids. The germline V gene has CDR1 SGHTA and CDR2 FQGNSA. V lost 4 bases and J 8 bases, leaving 26 bases between the germline ends. The CDR3 sequence is CASSSRIEVRTVSGELFF. CDR3 nucleotide sequence: TGTGCCAGCAGCTCACGTATTGAAGTCCGGACAGTTAGTGGGGAGCTGTTTTTT. Filled out from reference TRBV7-2 and TRBJ2-2, the complete variable domain reads GAGVSQSPSNKVTEKGKDVELRCDPISGHTALYWYRQSLGQGLEFLIYFQGNSAPDKSGLPSDRFSAERTGGSVSTLTIQRTQQEDSAVYLCASSSRIEVRTVSGELFFGEGSRLTVL.

This clonotype was found a few times. This chain joins TRBV29-1 and TRBJ2-1; TRBD1 aligns across 8 bases. The CDR3 is made up of 14 amino acids. V lost 6 bases to trimming and J lost 1 base; unmatched junction nucleotides: 5. Germline assignment: CDR1 SQVTM and CDR2 ANQGSEA. The CDR3 spells CSVADRVSYNEQFF. The CDR3 bases are TGCAGCGTGGCGGACAGGGTTTCCTACAATGAGCAGTTCTTC.

This chain uses TRBV5-1 with TRBJ1-1; D gene unclear. Germline assignment: CDR1 SGHRS and CDR2 YFSETQ. V shed 4 bases and J shed 1 base, with 11 bases lying between them. This CDR3 is built from 14 residues. CDR3 DNA: TGCGCCAGCAGCCCCGCCACGCCGAACACTGAAGCTTTCTTT. It yields the protein CASSPATPNTEAFF.

This clonotype was counted only a few times. The chain recombines TRBV6-2 or TRBV6-3 with TRBJ2-1; 8 bases are a match to TRBD2. V trimming: 5 bases; J trimming: 14 bases; junction bases outside the gene matches: 14. The CDR3 sequence is 14 residues long. Germline lookup yields CDR1 MNHEY and CDR2 SVGEGT. This chain's CDR3 is CASSRLAPPKQEFF. CDR3 DNA sequence: TGTGCCAGCAGTCGACTAGCGCCACCGAAACAGGAGTTCTTC.

In its sample, this clonotype was seen a few times. The J gene is TRBJ2-1, the V gene TRBV2; D may be TRBD1 (5 bases). The germline gives CDR1 SNHLY, CDR2 FYNNEI. The CDR3 has 14 residues. V was shortened by 3 bases and J by 5 bases, with 11 bases between the two germline ends. CDR3 bases: TGTGCCAGCAGTGACAGGGCAAAGGACAATGAGCAGTTCTTC. Residues: CASSDRAKDNEQFF.

This clonotype was counted at least ten times. The J gene is TRBJ2-1, the V gene TRBV3-1, with 10 bases identical to TRBD2. The CDR3 has 17 residues. Germline V gives CDR1 LGHDT, CDR2 YNNKEL (reference sequence). After removal of 1 base from V and 10 bases from J, the junction contained 13 bases not matched to a gene. Here the CDR3 DNA reads TGTGCCAGCAGCCAAGTCGAGACTAGCGGGTCCCCTGGAGAGCAGTTCTTC. Translating it yields CASSQVETSGSPGEQFF.

This clonotype was counted between two and nine times. V usage is TRBV20-1 and J usage is TRBJ1-5, with D tentatively TRBD1 (5 bases). Germline CDR1 is DFQATT and CDR2 is SNEGSKA (reference sequence). The CDR3 runs to 15 residues. Trimming took 0 bases from V and 3 from J, leaving 12 bases between them. CDR3 bases: TGCAGTGCTAGAGACGCCGACAGATACAATCAGCCCCAGCATTTT. It translates to CSARDADRYNQPQHF.

This clonotype was seen many times. The chain uses TRBV28 and TRBJ2-1; D might be TRBD1 (5 bases). The CDR3 extends over 14 amino acids. V lost 3 bases, J lost 9 bases, and 15 bases lay in between. Germline V gene sequence: CDR1 MDHEN, CDR2 SYDVKM. CDR3 in amino acids: CASSFGQPRGEQFF. CDR3 in DNA: TGTGCCAGCAGTTTCGGACAACCCAGAGGTGAGCAGTTCTTC.

This clonotype was recorded at least ten times. The gene calls are TRBV7-2 and TRBJ1-2; D is ambiguous. The CDR3 covers 15 residues. Germline assignment: CDR1 SGHTA and CDR2 FQGNSA. The V and J ends lost 2 bases and 0 bases respectively, with 10 bases between them. The CDR3 DNA follows: TGTGCCAGCAGCTTAATGAGGGCTACTAACTATGGCTACACCTTC. Protein sequence: CASSLMRATNYGYTF.

The V call is TRBV9, the J call TRBJ2-3; TRBD1 is a possible D gene (6 bases). Germline lookup yields CDR1 SGDLS and CDR2 YYNGEE. Trimming took 3 bases from V and 6 from J, leaving 20 bases between them. There are 16 residues in the CDR3. The CDR3 here is CASSGPDRPLRDTQYF. CDR3 sequence (DNA): TGTGCCAGCAGCGGCCCCGACAGGCCCCTTAGGGATACGCAGTATTTT.

This clonotype occurred many times. The genes are TRBV2 and TRBJ1-5; maybe TRBD1 (5 bases). V dropped 2 bases and J dropped 7 bases, with 15 bases sitting between them. The germline gives CDR1 SNHLY, CDR2 FYNNEI. The CDR3 spans 15 residues. The CDR3 region is CASSESGAPGQPQHF. The CDR3 DNA sequence: TGTGCCAGCAGTGAATCCGGGGCGCCCGGCCAGCCCCAGCATTTT.

The V gene is TRBV10-3, the J gene TRBJ1-1, with TRBD1 matching over 9 bases. Trimming removed 0 bases from V and 5 bases from J; junction bases left unmatched: 1. This CDR3 has 14 residues. Germline V lookup: CDR1 ENHRY, CDR2 SYGVKD. CDR3 DNA: TGTGCCATCAGTGAGTCACAGGGGGCGACTGAAGCTTTCTTT. Amino acids: CAISESQGATEAFF.

This clonotype was found a few times. This chain links TRBV6-5 with TRBJ1-1; the D is unclear. Germline assignment: CDR1 MNHEY and CDR2 SVGAGI. V was clipped by 2 bases and J by 4 bases, with 14 bases between them. The CDR3 contains 15 residues. The CDR3 DNA is TGTGCCAGCAGTTACGCAGACCTTTCGAGCACTGAAGCTTTCTTT. Translation: CASSYADLSSTEAFF.

The chain employs TRBV23-1 and TRBJ1-2; possibly TRBD1 for D (6 bases). TRBV23-1 is identified as an open reading frame with a role that is uncertain. V was pared by 4 bases and J by 4 bases, with 10 bases between. There are 13 residues in the CDR3. The CDR3 bases are TGCGCCAGCAGTCCCGACAGGCCCTATGGCTACACCTTC. Protein product: CASSPDRPYGYTF.

J is TRBJ2-1 and V is TRBV28, with D perhaps TRBD1 or TRBD2 (5 bases each). Trimming left V 7 bases short and J 3 bases short, with 22 bases between. Germline V gene sequence: CDR1 MDHEN, CDR2 SYDVKM. The CDR3 loop spans 17 amino acids. The CDR3 reads CASNFSRAGTGYNEQFF. The CDR3 bases are TGTGCCAGCAACTTCTCGCGCGCCGGGACCGGCTACAATGAGCAGTTCTTC.